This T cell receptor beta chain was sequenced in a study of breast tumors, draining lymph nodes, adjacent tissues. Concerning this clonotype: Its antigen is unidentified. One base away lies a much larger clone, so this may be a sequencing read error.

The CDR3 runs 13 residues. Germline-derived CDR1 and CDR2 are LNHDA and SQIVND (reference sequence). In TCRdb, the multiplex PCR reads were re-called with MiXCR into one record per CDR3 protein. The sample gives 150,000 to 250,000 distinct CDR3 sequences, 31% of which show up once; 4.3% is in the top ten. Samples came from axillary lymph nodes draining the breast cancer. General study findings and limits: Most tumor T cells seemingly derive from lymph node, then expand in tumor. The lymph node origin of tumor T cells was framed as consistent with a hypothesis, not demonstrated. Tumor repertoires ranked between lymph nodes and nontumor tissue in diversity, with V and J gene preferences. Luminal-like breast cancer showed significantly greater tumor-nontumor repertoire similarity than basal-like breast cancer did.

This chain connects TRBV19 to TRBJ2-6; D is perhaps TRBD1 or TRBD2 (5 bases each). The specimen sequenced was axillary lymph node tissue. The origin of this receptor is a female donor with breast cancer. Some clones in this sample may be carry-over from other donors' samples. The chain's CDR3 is CASRDSGANVLAF. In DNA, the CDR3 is TGTGCCAGTAGGGACTCTGGGGCCAACGTCCTGGCTTTC.